This is a list of T cell receptor beta chains from one sample in a study of T cell responses to AZD1222 COVID-19 vaccine. Measured with immunoSEQ multiplex PCR; TCRdb has only the in-frame clones, and not every one. The table lists 100,000 or so clones, around 80% of them singletons. This sample comprised peripheral blood, obtained on day 0 of AZD1222 vaccination. Receptor source: an adult in good health. Both conserved end residues are trimmed from each CDR3. The order of the fields is V gene, D gene, J gene, CDR3 protein. The D gene is left open where the match is weak.

TRBV5-1	-	TRBJ1-2	ASSLGDDYGYT
TRBV5-5	-	TRBJ1-4	ASSTPTGGTEKLF
TRBV10-3	TRBD1	TRBJ1-2	AIRQQGEEDGYT
TRBV6-5	-	TRBJ2-1	VSRFRANNEQF
TRBV11-3	-	TRBJ2-1	ASSPDALTPEQF
TRBV7-2	-	TRBJ1-3	ASSLRGGGGNTIY
TRBV2	-	TRBJ2-1	ASSYYGDEQF
TRBV27	-	TRBJ2-7	ASSLSLGLSTYEQY
TRBV5-6	-	TRBJ1-1	ASSLVRGTEAF
TRBV19	-	TRBJ2-2	TTQGRQNTGELF
TRBV5-1	TRBD1	TRBJ1-1	ASSVGTGDRPF
TRBV6-1	-	TRBJ1-5	ASSEVWGRAQPQH
TRBV19	TRBD1	TRBJ1-2	ASSIVRTGRGDYGYT
TRBV15	-	TRBJ2-3	ATSRDYTDTQY
TRBV6-2/TRBV6-3	-	TRBJ1-1	ASSYAVSRTEAF
TRBV12-3/TRBV12-4	-	TRBJ2-3	ASSLNRDTQY
TRBV7-3	TRBD1	TRBJ1-1	ASSLRGQGEAF
TRBV7-6	TRBD2	TRBJ2-1	ASSPTQRGHNEQF
TRBV23-1	-	TRBJ2-7	ASSQYRNSYEQY
TRBV7-9	-	TRBJ1-1	ASSLGNQGTKNTEAF
TRBV12-5	-	TRBJ2-2	ASRPGVNTGELF
TRBV7-2	-	TRBJ2-5	ASSQGGETQY
TRBV5-6	-	TRBJ2-7	ASSPQDRDFYEQY
TRBV5-6	TRBD1	TRBJ2-7	ASSSWTGKAYEQY
TRBV5-1	-	TRBJ1-5	ASSLGVSNQPQH
TRBV4-1	-	TRBJ1-2	ASSQAGDRSGYT
TRBV2	-	TRBJ2-7	ASSRDLAREQY
TRBV5-4	-	TRBJ1-6	ASGNKLGNSPLH
TRBV13	-	TRBJ2-7	ASSKTGKSYEQY
TRBV6-4	-	TRBJ1-2	ASSAGTNYGYT
TRBV30	TRBD1	TRBJ1-4	AWSRDRGNEKLF
TRBV19	-	TRBJ2-7	ASSPGRSGGEQY